Reported below is one T cell receptor beta chain. The antigen is not known. The data originate from a study of cytomegalovirus exposure and HLA in healthy donors. Study information: The roughly 130 validation repertoires used the same platform as the 666 first-cohort repertoires, a later analysis reported.

The study, taken as a whole, reports: With high specificity and sensitivity, the classifier reportedly diagnosed cytomegalovirus status. Overall, about 160 TCR beta chains were annotated as cytomegalovirus-associated.

Clones were read by immunoSEQ multiplex PCR, and TCRdb kept only the in-frame ones, dropping some. The repertoire holds hundreds of thousands of clones, approximately 88% seen once, with 0.92% in the top ten. V lost 5 bases and J lost 0, with 10 bases in between. Germline V gene lookup returns CDR1 MDHEN and CDR2 SYDVKM. The CDR3 runs to 14 residues. The specimen was PBMCs. This chain joins TRBV28 and TRBJ2-5, with TRBD1 as a possible D gene (6 bases). This receptor was identified in a woman younger than 30 in good health and CMV-seronegative. The CDR3 sequence is CASSLTGNQETQYF. As DNA, the CDR3 is TGTGCCAGCAGTCTTACAGGGAACCAAGAGACCCAGTACTTC.